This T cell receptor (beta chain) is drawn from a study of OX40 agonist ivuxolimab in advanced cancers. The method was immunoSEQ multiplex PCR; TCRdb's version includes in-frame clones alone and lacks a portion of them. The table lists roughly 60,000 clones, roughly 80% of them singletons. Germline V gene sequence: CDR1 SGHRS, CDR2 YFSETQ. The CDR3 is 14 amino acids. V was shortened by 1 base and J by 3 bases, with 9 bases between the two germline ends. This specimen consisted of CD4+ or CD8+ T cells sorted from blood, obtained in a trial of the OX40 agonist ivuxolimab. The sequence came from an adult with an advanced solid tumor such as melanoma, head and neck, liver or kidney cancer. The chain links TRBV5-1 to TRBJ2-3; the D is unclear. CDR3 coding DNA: TGCGCCAGCAGCTTGTTAGGCATTACAGATACGCAGTATTTT. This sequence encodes CASSLLGITDTQYF.